This TCR beta chain was recorded in a study of cytomegalovirus exposure and HLA in healthy donors. Study-wide results and limits: Reports showed the classifier diagnosing cytomegalovirus status with high specificity and sensitivity.

Turning to this clone: The antigen is not known.

Clones were sequenced by immunoSEQ multiplex PCR, and TCRdb holds only the in-frame ones, with some missing. The table records 55,000 to 75,000 clones, around 92% of them present only once. V was shortened by 3 bases and J by 3 bases, with 9 bases between the two germline ends. The CDR3 has 13 residues. Germline V lookup: CDR1 LNHNV, CDR2 YYDKDF (reference sequence). This rearrangement joins TRBV15 to TRBJ2-7; D is perhaps TRBD2 (6 bases). The sequenced sample was PBMCs. The receptor was isolated from a man aged 18 to 30 in good health and CMV-seropositive. The CDR3 nucleotides are TGTGCCACCAGCAGTACGACTAGCTACGAGCAGTACTTC. Encoded protein: CATSSTTSYEQYF.